The 7 T cell receptor beta chains presented below share a single source sample, sequenced in a study of identifying expanded T cells in peripheral blood. This table comes from immunoSEQ multiplex PCR, and its TCRdb copy is limited to in-frame clones, with some not included. The sample records approximately 100,000 clones, around nine tenths being singletons. Source material: blood. Receptors were obtained from a person aged 18 to 70 in good health.

The sample holds one count of this clone. The chain joins TRBV29-1 to TRBJ2-5; tentatively, D is TRBD2 (6 bases). Germline V gene data show CDR1 as SQVTM and CDR2 as ANQGSEA. This CDR3 has 13 residues. Trimming cost V 4 bases and J 2 bases, with 11 bases left between them. CDR3 in amino acids: CSVVGTGQETQYF. The CDR3 nucleotides read TGCAGCGTTGTTGGGACTGGGCAAGAGACCCAGTACTTC.

The chain employs TRBV18 and TRBJ1-6; D remains unclear. Germline loops: CDR1 KGHSH, CDR2 LQKENI. This CDR3 region has 18 residues. V dropped 3 bases and J dropped 0 bases, with 15 bases sitting between them. CDR3 DNA: TGTGCCAGCTCACCCTCCTGGCGGGAGAGCTCCTATAATTCACCCCTCCACTTT. This gives the protein CASSPSWRESSYNSPLHF. The whole variable domain, filled in from reference TRBV18 and TRBJ1-6, reads NAGVMQNPRHLVRRRGQEARLRCSPMKGHSHVYWYRQLPEEGLKFMVYLQKENIIDESGMPKERFSAEFPKEGPSILRIQQVVRGDSAAYFCASSPSWRESSYNSPLHFGNGTRLTVT.

The chain has TRBV4-3 and TRBJ2-5, with a possible D match to TRBD1 (6 bases). In germline, CDR1 is LGHNA, CDR2 YSLEER. The CDR3 is 13 residues long. V shed 0 bases and J shed 8 bases, with 10 bases lying between them. As DNA, the CDR3 is TGCGCCAGCAGCCAAGAGGGGGCCCCCACCCAGTACTTC. Encoded protein: CASSQEGAPTQYF.

The rearrangement uses TRBV6-5 and TRBJ2-1, with TRBD2 matching over 11 bases. Trimming removed 1 base from V and 7 bases from J; junction bases left unmatched: 6. CDR3 length: 16 amino acids. Germline CDR1 is MNHEY and CDR2 is SVGAGI. The CDR3: CASSYFTGLADNEQFF. DNA of the CDR3: TGTGCCAGCAGTTACTTTACGGGACTAGCGGATAATGAGCAGTTCTTC.

The chain couples TRBV5-1 to TRBJ2-1, with D perhaps TRBD2 (5 bases). This CDR3 spans 17 amino acids. CDR1 and CDR2 (germline): SGHRS, YFSETQ. The V end lost 0 bases, the J end lost 4 bases, and 17 bases lay between the germline ends. This CDR3 reads CASSLAAGFKVYNEQFF. CDR3 in DNA: TGCGCCAGCAGCTTGGCCGCGGGTTTCAAGGTATACAATGAGCAGTTCTTC.

A few counts support this clone. The CDR3 region has the DNA TGTGCCAGCAGCTTAGAAGGGTGGACGGGTGAGCAGTTCTTC. It encodes CASSLEGWTGEQFF. The V call is TRBV7-2, the J call TRBJ2-1; D is unresolved. The V end was cut by 1 base, the J end by 9 bases, with 13 bases between. Looked up from germline, CDR1 is SGHTA and CDR2 is FQGNSA. CDR3 size: 14 residues.

V usage is TRBV6-4 and J usage is TRBJ2-3, with 8 bases fitting TRBD1. V shed 2 bases and J 3 bases; nucleotides not matched to a gene: 1. The germline V gene encodes CDR1 MRHNA and CDR2 SNTAGT. The CDR3 has 14 amino acids. In DNA form, the CDR3 reads TGTGCCAGCAGTGACCGACAGGGGACAGATACGCAGTATTTT. Protein: CASSDRQGTDTQYF.